The 21 T cell receptor beta chains below were found in one sample sequenced in a study of OX40 agonist ivuxolimab in advanced cancers. TCRdb's table, derived via immunoSEQ multiplex PCR, lists solely in-frame clones and lacks some. The sample comprises 25,000 or so clones, around four fifths of which are singletons, and approximately 14% rests with the top ten. Sequenced here: CD4+ or CD8+ T cells sorted from blood, sampled in a trial of the OX40 agonist ivuxolimab. The receptor set was obtained from an adult with an advanced solid tumor such as melanoma, head and neck, liver or kidney cancer.

The V and J genes are TRBV6-5 and TRBJ2-7; possible D gene TRBD2, 5 bases. CDR3 length: 11 residues. Germline CDR1 reads MNHEY; CDR2 reads SVGAGI. The V and J ends lost 6 bases and 3 bases respectively, with 6 bases between them. This chain's CDR3 is CASRTSYEQYF. The CDR3 coding sequence is TGTGCCAGCAGAACTAGCTACGAGCAGTACTTC.

There are a few counts of this clone. The chain is built from TRBV6-5 and TRBJ1-1; D is ambiguous. CDR1 MNHEY and CDR2 SVGAGI come from the germline V gene. V was shortened by 5 bases and J by 1 base, with 11 bases between the two germline ends. CDR3 length equals 14 residues. CDR3 coding DNA: TGTGCCAGCAGTATGTGGAAGGGGAACACTGAAGCTTTCTTT. This gives the protein CASSMWKGNTEAFF.

In its sample, this clone was seen once. The chain is built from TRBV4-3 and TRBJ2-1; TRBD2 matches 8 bases. V lost 0 bases and J lost 9; bases outside the gene matches: 16. There are 18 residues in the CDR3. The germline V gene has CDR1 LGHNA and CDR2 YSLEER. The CDR3 nucleotides are TGCGCCAGCAGCCAAGATATAATTATAACTAGCGGCCAGGGTGAGCAGTTCTTC. It encodes CASSQDIIITSGQGEQFF.

The chain carries TRBV7-8 and TRBJ1-1; TRBD1 aligns across 7 bases. The CDR3 runs to 16 residues. From germline, CDR1 is SGHVS and CDR2 FQNEAQ. Germline trimming cut 0 bases from V and 6 bases from J; bases unmatched to any gene: 10. The chain's CDR3 is CASSLATGVLIAEAFF. The CDR3, as DNA: TGTGCCAGCAGCTTAGCCACAGGGGTTCTTATCGCTGAAGCTTTCTTT.

The genes are TRBV9 and TRBJ2-7; D may correspond to TRBD1 or TRBD2 (5 bases each). Germline-derived CDR1 and CDR2 are SGDLS and YYNGEE. V was pared by 3 bases and J by 4 bases, with 8 bases between. The CDR3 spans 12 residues. The CDR3 protein is CASSGDGYEQYF. CDR3 nucleotide sequence: TGTGCCAGCAGCGGGGACGGGTACGAGCAGTACTTC. The complete variable domain, with remaining parts taken from reference TRBV9 and TRBJ2-7, reads DSGVTQTPKHLITATGQRVTLRCSPRSGDLSVYWYQQSLDQGLQFLIQYYNGEERAKGNILERFSAQQFPDLHSELNLSSLELGDSALYFCASSGDGYEQYFGPGTRLTVT.

V usage is TRBV4-1 and J usage is TRBJ1-1; D not resolved. The V end lost 1 base, the J end lost 2 bases, and 8 bases lay between the germline ends. CDR1 and CDR2 from the germline V gene are MGHRA and YSYEKL. The CDR3 loop spans 14 amino acids. The CDR3 region has the DNA TGCGCCAGCAGCCAAGTATGGGGTAACACTGAAGCTTTCTTT. Protein sequence: CASSQVWGNTEAFF.

This clone was seen more than once but under ten times. The chain carries TRBV6-6 and TRBJ1-6, with D possibly being TRBD1 (5 bases). The CDR3 loop spans 11 amino acids. Germline CDR1 reads MNHNY; CDR2 reads SVGAGI (reference sequence). The ends were cut back, 6 bases at V and 10 bases at J, with 7 bases in the middle. CDR3 in amino acids: CASSGGSPLHF. The CDR3 nucleotides read TGTGCCAGCAGCGGGGGATCACCCCTCCACTTT.

The chain couples TRBV6-5 to TRBJ1-1, with D possibly matching TRBD1 (5 bases). With 5 bases removed from V and 5 bases from J, the gap between germline ends came to 15 bases. The CDR3 is 14 residues long. CDR1 is MNHEY, CDR2 SVGAGI, per germline. CDR3 protein: CASSTQGIWTEAFF. The CDR3, as DNA: TGTGCCAGCAGTACTCAGGGTATATGGACTGAAGCTTTCTTT.

The gene calls are TRBV29-1 and TRBJ1-1; no reliable D call. The CDR3 consists of 11 residues. Germline V CDR1 and CDR2: SQVTM, ANQGSEA. Trimming pared 4 bases from V and 1 base from J, leaving 4 bases between. CDR3 region: CSVVPNTEAFF. CDR3 nucleotide sequence: TGCAGCGTTGTACCGAACACTGAAGCTTTCTTT.

The chain employs TRBV6-5 and TRBJ1-2, with 12 bases that match TRBD1. The CDR3 sequence is 16 residues long. Germline values: CDR1 MNHEY, CDR2 SVGAGI. The V gene end was trimmed by 1 base and the J gene end by 8 bases; junction bases not matched to a gene: 8. CDR3 in DNA: TGTGCCAGCAGTTACTTTGAGGGACAGGGGGCGTGGGGCTACACCTTC. This translates into CASSYFEGQGAWGYTF.

The rearrangement joins TRBV15 to TRBJ1-1, with TRBD1 as a possible D gene (5 bases). The CDR3 is 16 residues long. Trimming stripped 3 bases from V and 6 bases from J, with 20 bases between. Germline CDR1 is LNHNV and CDR2 is YYDKDF (reference sequence). Here the CDR3 DNA reads TGTGCCACCAGCAGCCCCGGGATCGACCAGGGTGCTGAAGCTTTCTTT. This encodes CATSSPGIDQGAEAFF.

The rearrangement links TRBV7-9 to TRBJ1-1, with D hard to call. The germline V and J ends were trimmed by 1 base and 0 bases, with 9 bases remaining between them. The CDR3 length is 15 residues. CDR1 SEHNR and CDR2 FQNEAQ come from the germline V gene (reference sequence). CDR3 residues: CASSLGPGLNTEAFF. CDR3 nucleotides: TGTGCCAGCAGCTTAGGCCCGGGCCTGAACACTGAAGCTTTCTTT.

By sample share, this clone is medium-sized. The chain joins TRBV5-8 to TRBJ2-2; D ambiguous. This CDR3 has 16 amino acids. The germline gives CDR1 SGHTS, CDR2 YDEGEE. V shed 0 bases and J shed 5 bases, with 14 bases lying between them. In DNA, the CDR3 is TGTGCCAGCAGCTTGGGACGTAGATCTTGGACCGGGGAGCTGTTTTTT. It codes for CASSLGRRSWTGELFF. Using reference TRBV5-8 and TRBJ2-2 for the parts outside the CDR3, the full variable domain is EAGVTQSPTHLIKTRGQQATLRCSPISGHTSVYWYQQALGLGLQFLLWYDEGEERNRGNFPPRFSGRQFPNYSSELNVNALELEDSALYLCASSLGRRSWTGELFFGEGSRLTVL.

The chain has TRBV29-1 and TRBJ1-3; D is perhaps TRBD1 (5 bases). V shed 4 bases and J shed 0 bases, with 7 bases lying between them. This CDR3 is 13 amino acids long. The germline CDR1 and CDR2 sequences are SQVTM and ANQGSEA. The chain's CDR3 is CSVGGSSGNTIYF. The DNA for the CDR3 is TGCAGCGTTGGGGGGAGCTCTGGAAACACCATATATTTT.

In DNA, the CDR3 is TGTGCCAGCAGCCATACAGGGGTTTTCCCTAATGAAAAACTGTTTTTT. Its translation is CASSHTGVFPNEKLFF. The chain carries TRBV14 and TRBJ1-4; 7 bases are a match to TRBD1. Germline V lookup: CDR1 SGHDN, CDR2 FVKESK. The CDR3 spans 16 residues. V lost 3 bases to trimming and J lost 3 bases; unmatched junction nucleotides: 7.

The J gene is TRBJ2-3, the V gene TRBV7-8; D perhaps matches TRBD2 (6 bases). CDR3 length: 18 residues. Trimming shortened V by 1 base and J by 0 bases, and 17 bases separated the two germline ends. CDR1 and CDR2 (germline): SGHVS, FQNEAQ. CDR3 coding DNA: TGTGCCAGCAGCTTAGGTTTGGGGGGTCATCCTAGCACAGATACGCAGTATTTT. Its translation: CASSLGLGGHPSTDTQYF.

This chain uses TRBV29-1 with TRBJ2-7; TRBD1 aligns across 10 bases. The germline V gene has CDR1 SQVTM and CDR2 ANQGSEA. The length of the CDR3 is 14 residues. With V trimmed by 0 bases and J by 3 bases, 2 bases remained unmatched. CDR3 bases: TGCAGCGTTGAAGACGGGACAGGGGACTACGAGCAGTACTTC. Encoded protein: CSVEDGTGDYEQYF.

This chain links TRBV13 with TRBJ2-5; the match to TRBD2 covers 13 bases. The germline CDR1 and CDR2 sequences are PRHDT and FYEKMQ (reference sequence). The CDR3 length is 17 residues. With 5 bases clipped from V and 1 base from J, the junction kept 7 bases outside the gene matches. The CDR3 here is CASSTGLAGVVQETQYF. CDR3 nucleotide sequence: TGTGCCAGCAGCACCGGACTAGCGGGGGTAGTCCAAGAGACCCAGTACTTC.

In its sample, this clone was seen a few times. This chain links TRBV7-9 with TRBJ1-3; D gene ambiguous. The CDR3 has 16 amino acids. Germline V gene data show CDR1 as SEHNR and CDR2 as FQNEAQ (reference sequence). V lost 4 bases, J lost 0 bases, and 13 bases lay in between. This CDR3 reads CASSYPKTSSGNTIYF. As DNA, the CDR3 is TGTGCCAGCAGCTACCCAAAGACGAGCTCTGGAAACACCATATATTTT.

The chain employs TRBV9 and TRBJ1-2, with 7 bases identical to TRBD1. V was pared by 2 bases and J by 8 bases, with 9 bases of the junction left unmatched. Looked up from germline, CDR1 is SGDLS and CDR2 is YYNGEE. The CDR3 consists of 14 residues. CDR3 loop: CASSVLGGGGGYTF. The CDR3 DNA reads TGTGCCAGCAGCGTGCTAGGGGGCGGTGGCGGCTACACCTTC.

The rearrangement links TRBV4-1 to TRBJ1-1; perhaps TRBD1 as D (5 bases). V lost 5 bases and J lost 4, with 14 bases in between. The CDR3 extends over 14 amino acids. Germline-derived CDR1 and CDR2 are MGHRA and YSYEKL. The CDR3 spells CASSYSRGATEAFF. The CDR3 DNA reads TGCGCCAGCAGCTATTCACGTGGGGCCACTGAAGCTTTCTTT.